This T cell receptor beta chain was captured in a study of blood T cells in healthy people across ages (dated by TCRdb to between 2015 and 2017). For the study in its entirety: Template switching captured roughly one uniquely barcoded TCR beta cDNA molecule per two T cells in model experiments. The study analyzed two additional independent replicas of 1 million unique cDNA reads from the same blood draw for two donors, one aged 18 to 30 and one aged 80 or older. Age-related changes in TCR beta repertoire diversity were measured in the study by deep sequencing normalized with unique cDNA molecular identifiers. To avoid experimental bias, donors of different ages were spread randomly across the sequencing lanes. Four age groups were formed from the donors: young (average 16 years), middle-aged (more than 35), aged (62) and long-lived (around 82).

The library was produced with 5' RACE. Sequencing instrument: Illumina HiSeq 2500. The second PCR ran for roughly 6 to 11 cycles and used a J-beta primer mix along with a sample-barcoded 5' primer. Each TCR beta cDNA molecule received a unique molecular identifier from a template-switch 5' adaptor carrying 12 random nucleotides. Each sample yielded at least 2.5 million CDR3-containing paired-end reads. The Mint cDNA synthesis kit, primed by a TRBC-specific oligonucleotide, was used to synthesize first-strand cDNA from all RNA. Following uracil-DNA glycosylase treatment, all cDNA underwent a first 18-cycle PCR with the universal primers M1SS and BC2_uni_R. The original methods were these. For normalization, 1 million high-quality reads, each with a distinct molecular identifier, were randomly selected from each sample. Instead of being binned into consensus sequences, reads that shared molecular identifiers were thrown out. MiTCR, with a Q25 quality threshold and the strictest error-elimination algorithm, was used for CDR3 identification, clonotype clustering and error correction. A nonparametric unseen species model using Euler transformation provided a lower-bound estimate of total TCR beta diversity. TCRdb redid the processing of the public reads, applying fastp at Q25 and MiXCR, and retained in-frame beta chains. Each CDR3 protein appears once, grouped with its most common genes and DNA. These V and J calls are TCRdb output, not the study's own analysis. The table for this sample lists around 620,000 distinct CDR3 sequences; 27% of them were counted only once. The ten largest make up less than 20% of the sample.

In its sample, this clonotype was seen a few times. Its antigen has not been determined. No per-base quality is available; no much larger clone lies one base away. Systemically healthy Caucasian individuals from Russia, about 38 in total and aged about 6 to 100 years, were included as donors. Ten milliliters of peripheral blood were drawn from each donor into EDTA-treated Vacutainer tubes. PBMCs were isolated by Ficoll-Paque density-gradient centrifugation, with at least 6.5 million obtained per sample. Trizol reagent was used to extract total RNA from PBMCs, with at least 5 micrograms per sample. For every donor, an aliquot of PBMCs went through flow cytometry to measure the percentages of naive CD45RAhigh/CD27high T cells. What the research found in general, with its limitations: There was a strong correlation between observed TCR beta diversity and the percentage of naive T cells measured by flow cytometry. Conclusive comparison of naive and antigen-experienced compartments was prevented by the profiling of bulk unsorted PBMCs. Observed TCR beta diversity per million T cells fell roughly linearly with age, and a significant reduction was already apparent by age around 40. Estimates of total diversity from one million sequenced T cells were regarded as lower bounds and underestimates. Compared with the aged group, the long-lived group had more naive CD4+ T cells, fewer expanded clones and increased TCR diversity, suggesting age selection. Because the CMV infection status of the donors was unknown, age-related changes in expanded clonotypes may potentially have been confounded.

The sequence was obtained from a woman between 70 and 85 years old in good health. The sample comprised blood.

The CDR3 reads as follows: CSARDRIGGVQETQYF. Here is the DNA: TGCAGTGCTAGAGATCGGATTGGCGGGGTACAAGAGACCCAGTACTTC. This chain is built from TRBV20-1 and TRBJ2-5; the D segment could be TRBD2, given 6 matching bases. The CDR3 measures 16 amino acids from cysteine to phenylalanine. The kept DNA is CDR3 alone, 48 bases in frame from the first base. Via the germline V gene (reference sequence), CDR1 is DFQATT and CDR2 SNEGSKA. Trimming removed 0 bases from V and 2 bases from J, leaving 16 bases between the germline ends.